This T cell receptor beta chain comes out of a study of CD8+ T cells in alopecia areata. Study in general: Patients received oral tofacitinib, 5 to 10 mg twice daily, for moderate-to-severe alopecia areata. Notes on the study in general: Higher clonality was seen in lesional scalp than in normal scalp, especially in alopecia totalis/universalis.

A remark on this clone: As yet, its antigen is unknown.

V shed 6 bases and J shed 10 bases, with 13 bases lying between them. This CDR3 comprises 12 residues. Germline V gives CDR1 MGHDK, CDR2 SYGVNS. Extracted from the samples, RNA was reverse transcribed into cDNA to serve as the sequencing template. Repertoires were generated with immunoSEQ multiplex PCR, while TCRdb's copy carries only in-frame clones and drops some. The data contain tens of thousands of clones, 45% to 50% of them singletons. The V call is TRBV25-1, the J call TRBJ2-1, with D unresolved. Sequencing was performed on CD8+ T cells sorted from blood, taken at week 0. This TCR derives from a human donor with alopecia areata. The CDR3 sequence is CASSFAVAEQFF. The CDR3 DNA sequence: TGTGCCAGCAGCTTTGCCGTTGCGGAGCAGTTCTTC.